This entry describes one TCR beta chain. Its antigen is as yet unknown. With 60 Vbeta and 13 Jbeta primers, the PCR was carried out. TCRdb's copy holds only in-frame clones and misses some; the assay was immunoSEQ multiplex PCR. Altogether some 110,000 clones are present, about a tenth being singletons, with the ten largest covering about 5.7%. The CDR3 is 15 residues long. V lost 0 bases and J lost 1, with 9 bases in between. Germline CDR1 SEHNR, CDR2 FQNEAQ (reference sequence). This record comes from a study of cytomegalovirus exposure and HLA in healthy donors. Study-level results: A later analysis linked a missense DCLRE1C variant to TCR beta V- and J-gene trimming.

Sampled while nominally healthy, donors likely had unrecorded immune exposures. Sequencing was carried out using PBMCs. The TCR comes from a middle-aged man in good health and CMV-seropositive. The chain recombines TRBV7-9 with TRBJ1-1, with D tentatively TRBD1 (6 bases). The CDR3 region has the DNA TGTGCCAGCAGCTTAGCGGCAGGGGAGAACACTGAAGCTTTCTTT. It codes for CASSLAAGENTEAFF.